This T cell receptor beta chain emerged from a study of CD8+ T cells in alopecia areata. V was pared by 3 bases and J by 2 bases, with 9 bases of the junction left unmatched. This CDR3 is 15 amino acids long. Germline V gene lookup returns CDR1 SQVTM and CDR2 ANQGSEA. Study-level findings and limits: Clarity of TCR sharing across patients fell short of that in mice, possibly HLA-related. Clonality in lesional scalp, especially alopecia totalis/universalis, exceeded that of normal scalp.

As for this clone: Its matching antigen is unknown.

The authors extracted RNA and reverse transcribed it into cDNA as the sequencing template. The repertoire was sequenced with immunoSEQ multiplex PCR; TCRdb's copy has only in-frame clones and lacks some. The profile shows around 190,000 clones, 56% of them singletons. The chain is built from TRBV29-1 and TRBJ1-1, with 7 bases matching TRBD1. The receptor comes from a human donor in good health. The sequencing input was CD8+ T cells sorted from blood. This chain's CDR3 is CSVDFADRINTEAFF. The CDR3 DNA reads TGCAGCGTTGATTTTGCGGACAGGATTAACACTGAAGCTTTCTTT.